The rows below give T cell receptor beta chains drawn from one sample of a study of blood T cell repertoires in COVID-19. Libraries were prepared by immunoSEQ multiplex PCR; TCRdb keeps only in-frame clonotypes and omits some of them. The repertoire holds about 360,000 clones, with 80% to 90% as singletons. Material for sequencing was PBMCs or T cells enriched from blood (not recorded which). The receptors stem from a middle-aged man in a cohort exposed to, infected with or recovered from COVID-19 (not recorded which). Each CDR3 is given with its conserved first and last residue. The order of the fields is J gene, clone size, D gene, CDR3 length, V gene, CDR3 protein, CDR3 DNA. A D gene is named only where the DNA matches it firmly. Size values are once, few and many counts, or a class for expanded clones, and some rows have none.

TRBJ2-2 . . 14 TRBV30 CAWVRQVNTGELFF TGTGCCTGGGTGAGACAGGTGAACACCGGGGAGCTGTTTTTT
TRBJ1-6 . TRBD1 14 TRBV7-8 CASSYPGQNSPLHF TGTGCCAGCAGCTATCCGGGACAGAATTCACCCCTCCACTTT
TRBJ1-5 . . 13 TRBV5-6 CASTWTDNQPQHF TGTGCCAGCACCTGGACAGACAATCAGCCCCAGCATTTT
TRBJ2-5 . . 15 TRBV7-2 CASRGGGGKKETQYF TGTGCCAGCAGGGGAGGAGGCGGGAAAAAAGAGACCCAGTACTTC
TRBJ1-3 . . 13 TRBV7-9 CASSSDSKNTIYF TGTGCCAGCAGCTCGGACAGTAAGAACACCATATATTTT
TRBJ2-2 once . 15 TRBV28 CASSSGGLRTGELFF TGTGCCAGCAGTTCCGGGGGATTGCGAACCGGGGAGCTGTTTTTT
TRBJ2-5 few TRBD2 14 TRBV5-4 CASSPSGSWETQYF TGTGCCAGCAGCCCTAGCGGGAGTTGGGAGACCCAGTACTTC
TRBJ2-2 . TRBD1 16 TRBV11-2 CASRSRDRSFSGELFF TGTGCCAGCAGATCCCGGGACAGGTCTTTTTCCGGGGAGCTGTTTTTT
TRBJ2-7 once . 15 TRBV6-5 CASSYGGGLSGEQYF TGTGCCAGCAGTTACGGGGGGGGGCTAAGTGGCGAGCAGTACTTC
TRBJ2-7 . . 14 TRBV21-1 CASSKLQGAHEQYF TGTGCCAGCAGCAAGCTACAGGGGGCCCACGAGCAGTACTTC
TRBJ1-2 . . 15 TRBV6-5 CASSYSPWTEDGYTF TGTGCCAGCAGTTACTCTCCCTGGACAGAAGATGGCTACACCTTC
TRBJ1-5 . . 16 TRBV30 CAWSPRGGVGNQPQHF TGTGCCTGGAGTCCAAGGGGGGGAGTCGGCAATCAGCCCCAGCATTTT
TRBJ1-1 . TRBD1 16 TRBV7-6 CASSARQGVGNTEAFF TGTGCCAGCAGCGCACGACAGGGGGTCGGGAACACTGAAGCTTTCTTT
TRBJ1-2 . TRBD1 15 TRBV4-2 CASSPGTGIGYGYTF TGTGCCAGCAGCCCCGGGACAGGGATTGGCTATGGCTACACCTTC
TRBJ1-1 . TRBD1 15 TRBV19 CASKPRGATNTEAFF TGTGCCAGTAAACCCAGGGGGGCGACGAACACTGAAGCTTTCTTT
TRBJ2-5 . TRBD1 13 TRBV7-9 CASRPTGAETQYF TGTGCCAGCAGACCGACAGGGGCGGAGACCCAGTACTTC
TRBJ2-1 . TRBD2 15 TRBV11-2 CASSLVTSGRRSRFF TGTGCCAGCAGCTTAGTTACTAGCGGGAGGAGGAGTCGGTTCTTC
TRBJ1-4 . . 12 TRBV12-3/TRBV12-4 CASSLTNEKLFF TGTGCCAGCAGCCTTACTAATGAAAAACTGTTTTTT
TRBJ2-2 . TRBD2 15 TRBV6-5 CASSGTSGRSGELFF TGTGCCAGCAGCGGGACTAGCGGGAGATCCGGGGAGCTGTTTTTT
TRBJ1-1 . TRBD1 16 TRBV5-1 CASSLLLTGVDTEAFF TGCGCCAGCAGCTTGCTCCTAACAGGGGTGGACACTGAAGCTTTCTTT
TRBJ2-3 few TRBD1 15 TRBV15 CATSVGQGPTDTQYF TGTGCCACCAGCGTAGGACAGGGACCCACAGATACGCAGTATTTT
TRBJ2-7 . TRBD2 14 TRBV2 CASRLAGDLYEQYF TGTGCCAGCAGACTAGCGGGAGATCTCTACGAGCAGTACTTC
TRBJ2-7 few TRBD2 15 TRBV30 CAWSSLAVPQGEQYF TGTGCCTGGAGTTCCCTAGCGGTGCCTCAGGGCGAGCAGTACTTC
TRBJ2-3 . TRBD2 17 TRBV18 CASSLLRLAGSLDTQYF TGTGCCAGCTCACTCCTCAGACTAGCGGGCTCACTCGATACGCAGTATTTT
TRBJ2-3 . TRBD2 17 TRBV3-1/TRBV3-2 CASSTAGTSGWGDTQYF TGTGCCAGCAGCACGGCCGGGACTAGCGGTTGGGGGGATACGCAGTATTTT
TRBJ2-1 few TRBD2 16 TRBV11-2 CASSLVTGGRVYEQFF TGTGCCAGCAGCTTAGTGACGGGAGGGCGTGTTTATGAGCAGTTCTTC
TRBJ2-7 . TRBD2 14 TRBV3-1/TRBV3-2 CASSQGLAGWEQYF TGTGCCAGCAGCCAAGGTTTAGCGGGTTGGGAGCAGTACTTC
TRBJ1-6 . TRBD1 19 TRBV4-1 CASSQEADQTGAFNSPLHF TGCGCCAGCAGCCAAGAGGCGGACCAGACAGGGGCCTTCAATTCACCCCTCCACTTT
TRBJ1-3 . TRBD1 15 TRBV3-1/TRBV3-2 CASSETGAGGNTIYF TGTGCCAGCAGCGAAACAGGGGCTGGAGGAAACACCATATATTTT
TRBJ2-3 . TRBD2 13 TRBV19 CASRYTSADTQYF TGTGCCAGTAGATATACTAGCGCAGATACGCAGTATTTT
TRBJ2-1 . TRBD1 15 TRBV24-1 CATSLSGTGNNEQFF TGTGCCACCAGCCTTTCCGGGACAGGGAACAATGAGCAGTTCTTC
TRBJ1-2 . TRBD1 14 TRBV19 CASSIHRGGYGYTF TGTGCCAGTAGTATCCACAGGGGCGGCTATGGCTACACCTTC
TRBJ2-7 . . 15 TRBV5-1 CASSLGGGGIYEQYF TGCGCCAGCAGCCTGGGGGGAGGTGGGATCTACGAGCAGTACTTC
TRBJ2-1 . . 15 TRBV4-1 CASSHSSNSYNEQFF TGCGCCAGCAGCCATAGCTCAAATTCTTACAATGAGCAGTTCTTC
TRBJ2-2 . TRBD1 14 TRBV6-4 CASSRDRQSGELFF TGTGCCAGCAGTCGGGACAGGCAGAGCGGGGAGCTGTTTTTT
TRBJ1-2 . TRBD1 15 TRBV6-5 CASSYSATGGYGYTF TGTGCCAGCAGTTACTCCGCGACAGGGGGCTATGGCTACACCTTC
TRBJ2-1 . . 15 TRBV5-1 CASSPLRTAHNEQFF TGCGCCAGCAGCCCCTTACGGACAGCACACAATGAGCAGTTCTTC
TRBJ2-1 . . 17 TRBV9 CASSVGAGASSYNEQFF TGTGCCAGCAGCGTGGGGGCGGGGGCTTCCTCCTACAATGAGCAGTTCTTC
TRBJ1-1 . . 12 TRBV3-1/TRBV3-2 CASSQGQVEAFF TGTGCCAGCAGCCAAGGACAGGTTGAAGCTTTCTTT
TRBJ2-7 . TRBD1 15 TRBV14 CASSQTGTGSREQYF TGTGCCAGCAGCCAAACCGGGACAGGGTCTCGGGAGCAGTACTTC
TRBJ1-6 . . 16 TRBV27 CASSPRRGEYNSPLHF TGTGCCAGCAGTCCCAGACGGGGAGAATATAATTCACCCCTCCACTTT
TRBJ1-2 . . 13 TRBV29-1 CSVDHGGVYGYTF TGCAGCGTTGATCACGGGGGGGTCTATGGCTACACCTTC
TRBJ1-2 . TRBD1 17 TRBV10-3 CAISDPDRGPANYGYTF TGTGCCATCAGTGATCCGGACAGGGGGCCAGCTAACTATGGCTACACCTTC
TRBJ1-5 once . 14 TRBV6-1 CASSEGGSNQPQHF TGTGCCAGCAGTGAAGGGGGCAGCAATCAGCCCCAGCATTTT
TRBJ2-5 . TRBD1 16 TRBV5-4 CASSYGVGQGRETQYF TGTGCCAGCAGCTACGGTGTGGGACAGGGACGGGAGACCCAGTACTTC
TRBJ1-1 . . 15 TRBV21-1 CASSKGSGQNTEAFF TGTGCCAGCAGCAAAGGTTCGGGACAGAACACTGAAGCTTTCTTT
TRBJ2-3 . TRBD2 16 TRBV28 CASSFGGTSGTDTQYF TGTGCCAGCAGTTTCGGGGGGACTAGCGGCACAGATACGCAGTATTTT
TRBJ2-5 . . 14 TRBV10-3 CAISEHGQQETQYF TGTGCCATCAGTGAACATGGACAGCAAGAGACCCAGTACTTC
TRBJ2-6 . TRBD1 17 TRBV25-1 CASQKGQGARGANVLTF TGTGCCAGCCAAAAGGGCCAGGGGGCGCGCGGGGCCAACGTCCTGACTTTC
TRBJ2-1 once TRBD2 18 TRBV4-1 CASHDSRTSGSPPNEQFF TGCGCCAGCCACGACTCAAGGACTAGCGGGAGTCCCCCCAATGAGCAGTTCTTC
TRBJ2-7 . TRBD2 14 TRBV6-5 CASYPSGSHHEQYF TGTGCCAGCTACCCTAGCGGGAGTCACCACGAGCAGTACTTC
TRBJ1-2 once . 15 TRBV6-4 CASSDSGGEDYGYTF TGTGCCAGCAGTGATTCGGGAGGGGAAGACTATGGCTACACCTTC
TRBJ1-2 . TRBD1 15 TRBV15 CATSRGDRVGYGYTF TGTGCCACCAGCAGAGGGGACAGGGTCGGCTATGGCTACACCTTC